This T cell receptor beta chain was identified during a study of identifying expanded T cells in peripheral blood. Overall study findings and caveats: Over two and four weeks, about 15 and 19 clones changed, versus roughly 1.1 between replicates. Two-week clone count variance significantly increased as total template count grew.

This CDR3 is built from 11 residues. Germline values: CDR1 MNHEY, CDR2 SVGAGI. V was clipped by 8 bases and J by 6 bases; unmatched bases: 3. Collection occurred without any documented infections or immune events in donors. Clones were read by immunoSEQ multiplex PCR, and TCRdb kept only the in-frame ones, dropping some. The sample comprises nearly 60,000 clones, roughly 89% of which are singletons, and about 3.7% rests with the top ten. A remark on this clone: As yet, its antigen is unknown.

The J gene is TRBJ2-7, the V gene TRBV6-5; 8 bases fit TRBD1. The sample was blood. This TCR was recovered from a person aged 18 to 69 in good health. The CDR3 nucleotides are TGTGCCAGCGGACAGGGATTCGAGCAGTACTTC. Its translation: CASGQGFEQYF.